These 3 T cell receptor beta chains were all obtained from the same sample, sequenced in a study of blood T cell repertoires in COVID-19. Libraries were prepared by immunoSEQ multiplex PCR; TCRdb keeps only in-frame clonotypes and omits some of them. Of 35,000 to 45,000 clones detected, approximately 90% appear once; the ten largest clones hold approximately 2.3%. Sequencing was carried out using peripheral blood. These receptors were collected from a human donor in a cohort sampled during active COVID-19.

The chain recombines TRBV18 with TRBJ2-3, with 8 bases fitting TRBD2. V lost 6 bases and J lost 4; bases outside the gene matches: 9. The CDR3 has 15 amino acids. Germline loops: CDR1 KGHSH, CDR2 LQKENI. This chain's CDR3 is CASSQNSGVADTQYF. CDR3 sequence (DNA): TGTGCCAGCTCCCAGAATAGCGGGGTTGCAGATACGCAGTATTTT.

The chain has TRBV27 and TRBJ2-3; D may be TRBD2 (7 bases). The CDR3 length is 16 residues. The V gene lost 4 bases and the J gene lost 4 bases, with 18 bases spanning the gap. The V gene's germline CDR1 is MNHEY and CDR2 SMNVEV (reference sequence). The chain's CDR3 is CASSSGWGGYADTQYF. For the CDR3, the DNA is TGTGCCAGCAGTTCTGGGTGGGGGGGCTACGCAGATACGCAGTATTTT.

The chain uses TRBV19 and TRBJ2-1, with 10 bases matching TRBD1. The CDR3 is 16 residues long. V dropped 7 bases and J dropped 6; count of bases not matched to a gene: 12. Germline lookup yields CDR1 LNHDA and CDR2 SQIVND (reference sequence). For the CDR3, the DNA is TGTGCCAGTAAAGTAGGGGTTAGGACAGGGGGCAATGAGCAGTTCTTC. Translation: CASKVGVRTGGNEQFF.